This is a list of T cell receptor beta chains from one sample in a study of blood T cell repertoires in COVID-19. Profiling relied on immunoSEQ multiplex PCR, and the TCRdb table lists in-frame clones only, not all of them. The table shows about 250,000 clones, with more than 75% occurring only once. Sequenced input: PBMCs or T cells enriched from blood (not recorded which). These receptors all stem from a man aged 18 to 30 who had recovered from COVID-19. Each CDR3 is given with its conserved first and last residue. D genes are given only for firm matches. Size tells how often a clone was seen (once, few, many) or the class of an expanded clone, and some rows leave it out.

CDR3aa,CDR3nt,d_gene,v_gene,len,j_gene,abundance
CASFYRPGSYEQYF,TGTGCCAGCTTCTACCGTCCCGGCTCCTACGAGCAGTACTTC,-,TRBV6-5,14,TRBJ2-7,-
CASSVFGASDSTDTQYF,TGCGCCAGCAGCGTCTTCGGGGCTAGCGATAGCACAGATACGCAGTATTTT,-,TRBV5-1,17,TRBJ2-3,-
CASSYLRTEYNEQFF,TGTGCCAGCAGTTACTTAAGGACTGAGTACAATGAGCAGTTCTTC,-,TRBV6-5,15,TRBJ2-1,-
CASSAALTGGNTIYF,TGCGCCAGCAGCGCCGCCCTGACAGGGGGAAACACCATATATTTT,TRBD1,TRBV5-1,15,TRBJ1-3,-
CASSPPSRDRYEQYF,TGTGCCAGCTCACCGCCATCCCGGGACAGATACGAGCAGTACTTC,TRBD1,TRBV18,15,TRBJ2-7,-
CASSSLRAGGRNTIYF,TGTGCCAGCAGTTCCCTCAGGGCAGGGGGTAGAAACACCATATATTTT,TRBD1,TRBV28,16,TRBJ1-3,few
CASSPSGLYQLSGSGYTF,TGTGCCAGCTCACCATCGGGACTCTATCAGTTGTCGGGGAGTGGCTACACCTTC,-,TRBV18,18,TRBJ1-2,few
CASRQGAINNSPLHF,TGTGCCTCTAGACAGGGGGCAATCAATAATTCACCCCTCCACTTT,TRBD1,TRBV30,15,TRBJ1-6,-
CASKSGTGAEKLFF,TGTGCCAGCAAATCCGGGACAGGGGCTGAAAAACTGTTTTTT,TRBD1,TRBV7-2,14,TRBJ1-4,-
CASRALPSGLEVEQFF,TGTGCCAGCAGAGCGCTTCCTTCGGGACTAGAGGTTGAGCAGTTCTTC,TRBD2,TRBV2,16,TRBJ2-1,many
CASSLSASGSFNEQFF,TGTGCCAGCAGTTTATCGGCTAGCGGGAGTTTTAATGAGCAGTTCTTC,TRBD2,TRBV27,16,TRBJ2-1,-
CASSPNDRVLYGYTF,TGTGCCAGCTCACCAAATGACAGGGTGTTATATGGCTACACCTTC,TRBD1,TRBV18,15,TRBJ1-2,-
CASSLVGFTGETQYF,TGCGCCAGCAGCTTGGTGGGATTCACGGGGGAGACCCAGTACTTC,-,TRBV5-1,15,TRBJ2-5,-
CASSQRDSPLGGYTF,TGTGCCAGCAGCCAGCGGGACAGCCCGCTTGGCGGCTACACCTTC,TRBD1,TRBV14,15,TRBJ1-2,-
CASSESGFLDSPLHF,TGTGCCAGCAGTGAATCCGGTTTTTTGGATTCACCCCTCCACTTT,-,TRBV2,15,TRBJ1-6,-
CASSQDSGRSLDDTQYF,TGTGCCAGCAGCCAAGATAGCGGGAGGAGCCTGGACGATACGCAGTATTTT,TRBD2,TRBV3-1/TRBV3-2,17,TRBJ2-3,many
CASSVVNGGDNEQFF,TGTGCCAGCAGCGTAGTAAACGGCGGGGACAATGAGCAGTTCTTC,-,TRBV3-1/TRBV3-2,15,TRBJ2-1,-
CASSPESGLYEQYF,TGCGCCAGCAGCCCCGAAAGCGGGCTCTACGAGCAGTACTTC,-,TRBV4-1,14,TRBJ2-7,-
CASSYFQADNYGYTF,TGTGCCAGCAGTTATTTCCAGGCCGATAACTATGGCTACACCTTC,-,TRBV6-5,15,TRBJ1-2,-
CASSQDRLVTYNEQFF,TGCGCCAGCAGCCAAGATCGTCTAGTAACCTACAATGAGCAGTTCTTC,-,TRBV4-1,16,TRBJ2-1,-
CAISPDRGRGNTIYF,TGTGCCATCAGCCCAGACAGGGGGCGAGGAAACACCATATATTTT,TRBD1,TRBV10-3,15,TRBJ1-3,-
CASSATGTGSWGGLWIF,TGTGCCAGCAGTGCTACCGGGACAGGGTCGTGGGGGGGGTTGTGGATCTTC,TRBD1,TRBV6-1,17,TRBJ2-1,-
CASSFSGTSVIQQYF,TGTGCCAGCAGTTTCTCCGGGACTAGCGTTATCCAGCAGTACTTC,TRBD2,TRBV28,15,TRBJ2-7,-
CATGAGGLEQFF,TGCGCCACCGGAGCGGGAGGGCTAGAGCAGTTCTTC,TRBD2,TRBV5-1,12,TRBJ2-1,-
CASSETGVYGYTF,TGTGCCAGCAGTGAAACAGGGGTCTACGGCTACACCTTC,TRBD1,TRBV6-1,13,TRBJ1-2,-
CASSQGSEVYGYTF,TGTGCCAGCAGCCAGGGATCGGAGGTCTATGGCTACACCTTC,-,TRBV3-1/TRBV3-2,14,TRBJ1-2,-
CAISETQEPQHF,TGTGCCATCAGTGAGACACAGGAGCCCCAGCATTTT,-,TRBV10-3,12,TRBJ1-5,-
CASSRETGYEQYF,TGTGCCAGTAGTAGAGAGACAGGGTACGAGCAGTACTTC,TRBD1,TRBV19,13,TRBJ2-7,once
CASSESGGFSGNTIYF,TGTGCCAGCAGTGAATCAGGGGGCTTTTCTGGAAACACCATATATTTT,TRBD1,TRBV6-1,16,TRBJ1-3,-
CASSQVGPGGPQHF,TGCGCCAGCAGCCAGGTGGGACCGGGAGGGCCCCAGCATTTT,-,TRBV4-1,14,TRBJ1-5,-
CASSTLSGGDYNEQFF,TGTGCCAGCTCAACCCTTAGCGGAGGGGACTACAATGAGCAGTTCTTC,-,TRBV18,16,TRBJ2-1,-
CASSYSRTGDTEAFF,TGTGCCAGCAGTTACTCGAGGACAGGAGATACTGAAGCTTTCTTT,TRBD1,TRBV6-5,15,TRBJ1-1,few
CASSPWTYTGYTF,TGTGCCAGCAGTCCCTGGACTTATACTGGCTACACCTTC,-,TRBV6-5,13,TRBJ1-2,-
CATSRVGGGYEQYF,TGTGCCACCAGCCGTGTTGGAGGAGGTTACGAGCAGTACTTC,-,TRBV15,14,TRBJ2-7,-
CSVPTGGRREYEQYF,TGCAGCGTTCCGACAGGGGGCCGCCGGGAGTACGAGCAGTACTTC,TRBD1,TRBV29-1,15,TRBJ2-7,-
CASSQGQGLGGYTF,TGCGCCAGCAGCCAAGGACAGGGGCTTGGAGGCTACACCTTC,TRBD1,TRBV5-1,14,TRBJ1-2,-
CASSLDRESGYTF,TGTGCCAGCAGCTTAGACAGGGAGAGCGGCTACACCTTC,TRBD1,TRBV7-3,13,TRBJ1-2,-
CASSSPGLDTDTQYF,TGCGCCAGCAGTTCCCCGGGACTCGACACAGATACGCAGTATTTT,-,TRBV23-1,15,TRBJ2-3,-